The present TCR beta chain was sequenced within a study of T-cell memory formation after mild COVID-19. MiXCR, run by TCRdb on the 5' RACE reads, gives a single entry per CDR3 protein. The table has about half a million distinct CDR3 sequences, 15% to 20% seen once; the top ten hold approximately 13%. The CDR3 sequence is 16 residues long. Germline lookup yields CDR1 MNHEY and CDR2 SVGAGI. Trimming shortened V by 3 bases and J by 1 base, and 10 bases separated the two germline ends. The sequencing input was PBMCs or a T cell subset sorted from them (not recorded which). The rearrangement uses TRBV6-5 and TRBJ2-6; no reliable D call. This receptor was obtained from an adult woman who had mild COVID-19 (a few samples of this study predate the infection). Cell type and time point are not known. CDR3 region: CASSYPTWSGANVLTF. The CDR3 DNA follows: TGTGCCAGCAGTTATCCCACGTGGTCTGGGGCCAACGTCCTGACTTTC.